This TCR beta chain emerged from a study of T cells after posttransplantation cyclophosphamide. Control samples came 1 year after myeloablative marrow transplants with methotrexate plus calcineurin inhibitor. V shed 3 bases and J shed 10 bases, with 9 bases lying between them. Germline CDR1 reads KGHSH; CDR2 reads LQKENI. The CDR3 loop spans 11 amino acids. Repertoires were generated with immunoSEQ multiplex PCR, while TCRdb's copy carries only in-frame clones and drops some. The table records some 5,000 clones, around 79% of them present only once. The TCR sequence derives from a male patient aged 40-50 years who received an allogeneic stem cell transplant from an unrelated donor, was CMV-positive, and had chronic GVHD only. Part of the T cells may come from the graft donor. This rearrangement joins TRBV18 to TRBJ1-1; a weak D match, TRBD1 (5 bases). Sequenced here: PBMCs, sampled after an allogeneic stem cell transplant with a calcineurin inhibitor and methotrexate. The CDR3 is CASSPGQGAFF. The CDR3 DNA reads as TGTGCCAGCTCACCGGGCCAGGGAGCTTTCTTT.